One T cell receptor beta chain is described in this entry. The antigen it binds to is not known. Base qualities are not provided; no much larger clone lies one nucleotide away. The entry originates in a study of graft-versus-host responses after intestinal transplantation (dated by TCRdb to the early 2020s). In the study overall: Multivisceral, liver-intestinal, or isolated intestinal transplants were received by the recipients. Anti-thymocyte globulin induction was given to all recipients, followed by maintenance tacrolimus and steroids for two to four years. Bulk TCR-beta CDR3 sequencing was used to track graft-versus-host and host-versus-graft alloreactive T cell clones in the graft, circulation and bone marrow after intestinal transplantation. Instead of going to the commercial service, samples from three later patients were sequenced in-house on an Illumina MiSeq and processed with MiXCR. A peak of at least 4% donor T cells among recipient peripheral blood mononuclear cells was the definition used for donor T cell macrochimerism. Alloreactive clones were identified by sequencing pre-transplant mixed lymphocyte reaction products and comparing them with unstimulated pre-transplant donor and recipient T cells. A cohort of about 25 intestinal transplant recipients, including one retransplant, was enrolled, and 3 patients lacking pretransplant specimens were excluded. Beyond this particular receptor, the publication reports: In the allografts of patients with donor T cell macrochimerism, GvH to HvG T cell clonal ratios were high. The relatively low number and heterogeneity of intestinal transplant patients limited the conclusions. GvH clones were detected in recipient bone marrow, and some of these GvH clones were observed earlier in ileal mucosa or blood, consistent with an intestinal mucosal origin. Peak levels of circulating GvH clones were associated with declines in HvG clones early after transplant.

Library preparation was by the immunoSEQ multiplex PCR assay. For most patients, genomic DNA was isolated using the Qiagen DNeasy Blood and Tissue Kit and was shipped frozen to Adaptive Biotechnologies for TCR sequencing. For most patients, high-throughput TCR-beta CDR3 sequencing of genomic DNA was performed by Adaptive Biotechnologies. As for the authors' bioinformatics: Adaptive's ImmunoSEQ software supplied the TCR sequencing data for 15 to 20 patients, while MiXCR and VDJtools were used to process three other patients. CD4 versus CD8 sorting errors were corrected by removing sequences found in both subsets at a frequency ratio below 5:1. CDR3 nucleotide sequences shared between donor and recipient were removed because the origin of such sequences could not be assigned. To count as alloreactive, a clone needed at least 2-fold expansion over unstimulated cells and a minimum CFSE-low frequency of 0.002% (template counts) or 0.001% (read counts). A clone was considered mappable if detected in the sequenced pre-transplant spleen, lymph node, or MLR CFSE-low populations of the donor or recipient. Cumulative frequency of alloreactive clones was calculated as a percentage of all sequences weighted by copy number. TCRdb holds this immuneACCESS table with in-frame rearrangements only. Some clones are missing; in checked studies, unresolved V genes explain under half, and the rest has no known cause. That table furnishes V, J and clone size, whereas the DNA furnished D and trimming. A total of around 90,000 clones appear in this sample, just under 95% of them only once. Approximately 0.5% of the sample is held by the ten biggest clonotypes.

The label giving this sample's time point can be read as: cells obtained before transplantation from donor or recipient. CD3+CD4+ and CD3+CD8+ populations were FACS-sorted from unstimulated pre-transplant donor and recipient cells taken from spleen or lymph nodes. Taken from cysteine to phenylalanine, the CDR3 has 14 residues. Here the CDR3 DNA is all that survives: 42 bases in frame from base 1. The germline V gene (reference sequence) provides CDR1 LNHDA and CDR2 SQIVND. For this chain, trimming is 5 bases at the V end and 4 bases at the J end, and the number of junction bases without a gene match is 5.

The sequence links TRBV19 to TRBJ2-7; 10 middle bases align to TRBD2. The sequenced sample was unstimulated CD8+ T cells sorted from spleen or lymph node cells, obtained before intestinal transplant. The clonotype originates from a human donor who received an intestinal transplant. Here the CDR3 is given as CASSLSSGSYEQYF. The nucleotide sequence is TGTGCCAGTAGTTTGTCTAGCGGGAGTTACGAGCAGTACTTC.